The 25 T cell receptor beta chains reported below all come from one sample, sequenced in a study of T cells in Graves' hyperthyroidism and ophthalmopathy (dated by TCRdb to about 2019). Libraries were built with multiplex PCR. These reads were obtained on an Illumina HiSeq 2000. TCR beta CDR3 regions were amplified from RNA transcripts. A first-round RT-PCR of the TCR CDR3 used the HTBI primer set with the Qiagen OneStep RT-PCR kit. TCRdb applied fastp at Q25 and MiXCR to the public reads, then kept only in-frame beta chains. Entries are consolidated by CDR3 protein sequence, retaining the most common genes and DNA. The sample table shows almost 600,000 distinct CDR3 sequences, and approximately 44% are seen once. About 8.3% of the sample is held by the ten biggest clonotypes. Input material: peripheral blood or thyroid tissue (not recorded which). These receptor sequences come from a young woman with Graves' hyperthyroidism.

A few counts support this clonotype. The chain couples TRBV19 to TRBJ1-2; 8 nucleotides line up with TRBD1. Per the germline V gene, CDR1 is LNHDA and CDR2 is SQIVND (reference sequence). CDR3 length: 13 amino acids. The V segment lost 5 bases and the J segment 8 bases; nucleotides outside the gene matches: 7. The CDR3: CASSQTTGVGYTF. In DNA form, the CDR3 reads TGTGCCAGTAGTCAAACGACAGGGGTCGGCTACACCTTC. The whole variable domain, filled in from reference TRBV19 and TRBJ1-2, reads DGGITQSPKYLFRKEGQNVTLSCEQNLNHDAMYWYRQDPGQGLRLIYYSQIVNDFQKGDIAEGYSVSREKKESFPLTVTSAQKNPTAFYLCASSQTTGVGYTFGSGTRLTVV.

The rearrangement joins TRBV10-3 to TRBJ1-5; D is ambiguous. V lost 3 bases and J 1 base, leaving 7 bases between the germline ends. The germline gives CDR1 ENHRY, CDR2 SYGVKD. There are 14 residues in the CDR3. CDR3 region: CAISDAISNQPQHF. DNA for the CDR3: TGTGCCATCAGTGACGCCATCAGCAATCAGCCCCAGCATTTT.

This clonotype occurred many times. This chain links TRBV20-1 with TRBJ2-7; TRBD2 matches 12 bases. The CDR3 has 13 amino acids. Germline CDR1 DFQATT, CDR2 SNEGSKA (reference sequence). The V gene end was trimmed by 6 bases and the J gene end by 5 bases; junction bases not matched to a gene: 5. For the CDR3, the DNA is TGCAGTGCCCTGAGACTAGCGGGAGACGAGCAGTACTTC. Amino acid sequence: CSALRLAGDEQYF.

This clonotype was detected many times. This chain connects TRBV4-3 to TRBJ2-6; D perhaps matches TRBD1 (5 bases). Germline-derived CDR1 and CDR2 are LGHNA and YSLEER. Trimming took off 1 base at V and 8 bases at J, with 9 bases between the two ends. The CDR3 runs 14 residues. The CDR3 here is CASSQGGYSNVLTF. In DNA, the CDR3 is TGCGCCAGCAGCCAAGGGGGCTACTCCAACGTCCTGACTTTC.

This clonotype was counted at least ten times. This chain joins TRBV9 and TRBJ2-5; D is perhaps TRBD2 (5 bases). V shed 3 bases and J shed 0 bases, with 12 bases lying between them. This CDR3 has 15 residues. Germline assignment: CDR1 SGDLS and CDR2 YYNGEE. The CDR3 loop reads CASSGPTRYQETQYF. The CDR3 DNA sequence: TGTGCCAGCAGCGGCCCCACTAGATACCAAGAGACCCAGTACTTC.

A word on this clonotype: Just one base apart from a much larger clone, this may be a read error. Likely a read error: the CDR3 ends without its conserved phenylalanine or tryptophan. V and J are TRBV7-3 and TRBJ2-7; D not resolved. The germline V gene has CDR1 SGHTA and CDR2 FQGTGA. Between the trimmed V and J ends, which lost 5 bases and 7 bases, there was a span of 15 bases. This CDR3 has 13 residues. CDR3 protein: CASSLMDRFEQYL. CDR3 sequence (DNA): TGTGCCAGCAGCCTCATGGACCGATTTGAGCAGTACCTC.

J is TRBJ2-5 and V is TRBV24-1; the D gene is possibly TRBD2 (5 bases). The J call may be mistaken, given a closer DNA end match to TRBJ2-1. In germline, CDR1 is KGHDR, CDR2 SFDVKD. This CDR3 has 17 amino acids. The CDR3 here is CATSDPKRPPLSNEQFF. CDR3 DNA: TGTGCCACCAGTGATCCGAAGCGGCCACCCCTCTCCAATGAGCAGTTCTTC.

This clonotype has ten or more counts. The CDR3, as DNA: TGTGCCAGCAGTTTCAACAGGGGCTACGAGCAGTACTTC. Translating gives CASSFNRGYEQYF. The chain is built from TRBV6-6 and TRBJ2-7; TRBD1 aligns across 7 bases. The germline V gene has CDR1 MNHNY and CDR2 SVGAGI (reference sequence). V shed 4 bases and J 3 bases; nucleotides not matched to a gene: 3. The CDR3 consists of 13 residues.

The rearrangement joins TRBV7-9 to TRBJ2-5; D possibly matches TRBD1 or TRBD2 (5 bases each). V was clipped by 5 bases and J by 4 bases, with 11 bases between them. Germline loops: CDR1 SEHNR, CDR2 FQNEAQ (reference sequence). The CDR3 spans 13 residues. CDR3 nucleotides: TGTGCCAGCAGCCCATTTGGGGGAGAGACCCAGTACTTC. It is translated as CASSPFGGETQYF.

V and J are TRBV11-2 and TRBJ1-4; D might be TRBD1 (6 bases). The germline CDR1 and CDR2 sequences are SGHAT and FQNNGV. The ends were cut back, 2 bases at V and 5 bases at J, with 15 bases in the middle. This CDR3 is 16 amino acids long. This CDR3 reads CASSLRNPGQNEKLFF. CDR3 DNA sequence: TGTGCCAGCAGCTTACGGAACCCCGGACAGAATGAAAAACTGTTTTTT. The complete variable domain, with remaining parts taken from reference TRBV11-2 and TRBJ1-4, reads EAGVAQSPRYKIIEKRQSVAFWCNPISGHATLYWYQQILGQGPKLLIQFQNNGVVDDSQLPKDRFSAERLKGVDSTLKIQPAKLEDSAVYLCASSLRNPGQNEKLFFGSGTQLSVL.

The chain joins TRBV7-8 to TRBJ2-7; 8 bases fit TRBD2. Germline CDR1 and CDR2: SGHVS and FQNEAQ. The ends lost 5 bases at V and 3 bases at J; junction bases unmatched: 12. CDR3 length: 16 amino acids. The CDR3 coding sequence is TGTGCCAGCAGCCCGACGGGTAGCGGGATTGGCTACGAGCAGTACTTC. Its protein product is CASSPTGSGIGYEQYF.

This clonotype showed up many times. This chain joins TRBV12-3 or TRBV12-4 and TRBJ1-5; D may be TRBD1 (5 bases). The CDR3 contains 14 residues. V was trimmed by 6 bases and J by 0 bases, leaving 9 bases between them. The CDR3 protein is CASSTGYSNQPQHF. For the CDR3, the DNA is TGTGCCAGCAGCACAGGTTATAGCAATCAGCCCCAGCATTTT.

The sample holds many counts of this clonotype. The rearrangement uses TRBV2 and TRBJ2-7; either TRBD1 or TRBD2 may fit D (6 bases each). Germline V gene sequence: CDR1 SNHLY, CDR2 FYNNEI. The V gene lost 8 bases and the J gene lost 0 bases, with 20 bases spanning the gap. The CDR3 contains 16 residues. The CDR3 reads CASRGPRGLISYEQYF. CDR3 sequence (DNA): TGTGCCAGCCGCGGACCCCGGGGGCTCATCTCCTACGAGCAGTACTTC.

This clonotype occurred many times. The chain joins TRBV6-1 to TRBJ2-5; 11 bases line up with TRBD2. Looked up from germline, CDR1 is MNHNS and CDR2 is SASEGT. V shed 6 bases, J shed 0 bases, and the junction held 3 bases outside the gene matches. CDR3 length equals 15 residues. The CDR3 region is CASSLLAGDQETQYF. As DNA, the CDR3 is TGTGCCAGCAGCCTACTAGCGGGAGACCAAGAGACCCAGTACTTC.

There are many counts of this clonotype. This chain joins TRBV29-1 and TRBJ1-2; TRBD1 is a possible D gene (5 bases). Trimming left V 2 bases short and J 4 bases short, with 11 bases between. This CDR3 comprises 13 residues. Germline V gene lookup returns CDR1 SQVTM and CDR2 ANQGSEA. The CDR3 protein is CSVESPQGYGYTF. In nucleotides, the CDR3 is TGCAGCGTTGAATCACCCCAGGGCTATGGCTACACCTTC.

Only one count was recorded for this clonotype. The gene calls are TRBV19 and TRBJ2-7; 9 bases map to TRBD2. The DNA end favors TRBJ2-1, so the J call may be wrong. The CDR3 is made up of 15 amino acids. Germline values: CDR1 LNHDA, CDR2 SQIVND (reference sequence). CDR3 in amino acids: CASSILAGIYNEQFF. The CDR3 DNA reads TGTGCCAGTAGTATACTAGCGGGAATCTACAATGAGCAGTTCTTC.

The rearrangement uses TRBV7-2 and TRBJ1-1; 9 bases align to TRBD1. The J segment lost 10 bases and the V segment lost 8 bases, leaving 17 bases of the junction unmatched. CDR1 SGHTA and CDR2 FQGNSA come from the germline V gene. This CDR3 has 15 amino acids. CDR3 amino acids: CASGQSTGGDRRAFF. As DNA, the CDR3 is TGTGCCAGCGGCCAATCGACAGGGGGGGATCGAAGAGCTTTCTTT.

The table lists this clonotype with many counts. V gene TRBV19 combines with J gene TRBJ2-5; tentatively, D is TRBD1 (5 bases). V shed 8 bases and J shed 1 base, with 14 bases lying between them. CDR1 is LNHDA, CDR2 SQIVND, per germline (reference sequence). This CDR3 contains 14 residues. The CDR3 loop is CASAPRQFQETQYF. The CDR3 coding sequence is TGTGCCAGTGCACCTAGACAGTTCCAAGAGACCCAGTACTTC.

This clonotype has ten or more counts. This sequence joins TRBV10-3 and TRBJ2-2; 8 nucleotides agree with TRBD2. The CDR3 has 14 amino acids. V lost 10 bases to trimming and J lost 1 base; unmatched junction nucleotides: 5. Germline values: CDR1 ENHRY, CDR2 SYGVKD. In DNA form, the CDR3 reads TGTGCCAGCGGGGGGACTGTGAACACCGGGGAGCTGTTTTTT. Protein product: CASGGTVNTGELFF.

This clonotype was seen repeatedly, ten times or more. This rearrangement joins TRBV7-9 to TRBJ2-7; D perhaps matches TRBD1 (6 bases). Germline CDR1 SEHNR, CDR2 FQNEAQ (reference sequence). The CDR3 has 13 residues. The V and J ends lost 8 bases and 1 base respectively, with 12 bases between them. CDR3 residues: CASLSGQSYEQYF. The CDR3 DNA sequence: TGTGCCAGCTTATCGGGACAATCCTACGAGCAGTACTTC.

This clonotype appeared a few times. The chain joins TRBV4-1 to TRBJ1-6; no firm D call. V was pared by 0 bases and J by 0 bases, with 12 bases between. Germline assignment: CDR1 MGHRA and CDR2 YSYEKL. The CDR3 loop spans 18 amino acids. The CDR3 sequence: CASSQETGESSYNSPLHF. CDR3 DNA sequence: TGCGCCAGCAGCCAAGAAACTGGGGAGAGCTCCTATAATTCACCCCTCCACTTT.

This chain joins TRBV25-1 and TRBJ1-2, with D perhaps TRBD1 (6 bases). V gave up 8 bases and J gave up 8 bases, with 21 bases separating them. Germline V gene lookup returns CDR1 MGHDK and CDR2 SYGVNS. The CDR3 spans 14 residues. CDR3 in DNA: TGTGCCAGCGTTGAAATCACGGGGGGGCAGGGCTACACCTTC. This encodes CASVEITGGQGYTF.

Note on this clonotype: This may come from a read error, since a much larger clone is one base off. This chain joins TRBV20-1 and TRBJ1-6, with D uncertain. Per germline, CDR1 DFQATT and CDR2 SNEGSKA (reference sequence). The CDR3 is made up of 14 amino acids. The germline V and J ends were trimmed by 5 bases and 7 bases, with 15 bases remaining between them. The CDR3 DNA reads TGCAGTGCTTCCAGACCCAGAGTGAATTCACCCCTCCACTTT. Translated: CSASRPRVNSPLHF.

The chain carries TRBV7-3 and TRBJ2-5; D perhaps matches TRBD2 (5 bases). The J call could be wrong; TRBJ2-1 is a better fit for the DNA end. This CDR3 contains 13 residues. Germline loops: CDR1 SGHTA, CDR2 FQGTGA. The CDR3 sequence: CASSSPGLGEQFF. CDR3 nucleotide sequence: TGTGCCAGCAGCTCCCCCGGACTTGGTGAGCAGTTCTTC.

This chain links TRBV18 with TRBJ1-2; D unresolved. V dropped 2 bases and J dropped 7 bases, with 5 bases sitting between them. The CDR3 extends over 11 amino acids. The germline CDR1 and CDR2 sequences are KGHSH and LQKENI. The CDR3 DNA reads TGTGCCAGCTCACCAGAGGTTGGCTACACCTTC. It specifies CASSPEVGYTF.